The present T cell receptor (beta chain) was sequenced within a study of blood T cell repertoires in COVID-19 (dated by TCRdb to the early 2020s). Notes on the research overall: The collaborator samples originated in the United States, Italy and Spain and spanned the acute and convalescent phases of COVID-19. The prospective study material was composed of cDNA or gDNA derived from T cells, B-cell-depleted T cells, or PBMCs. The dataset comprised deeply sampled blood TCRbeta repertoires from subjects exposed to, actively infected with, or recovered from COVID-19. The repertoires were released in a freely available public database meant as a resource for research on the immune response to SARS-CoV-2. Samples came from the ongoing ImmuneRACE study (first 160 participants) plus 1,254 subjects from 6 global collaborators. Nearly every sample came with metadata listing a de-identified subject ID, COVID-19 status, age in years and sex. Where HLA class I and class II types were available, the types were taken from metadata supplied by the sample provider, not from assay-based typing.

TCRbeta CDR3 regions were amplified from genomic DNA by means of the immunoSEQ Assay, a bias-controlled multiplex PCR. Concerning the study's data processing: The number of nucleated cells in each sample was estimated from the amplification of reference gene primers within the assay. To quantify the absolute abundance of each unique TCRbeta CDR3 rearrangement, sequence reads were collapsed and filtered. Productive Simpson clonality was computed per sample as the square root of Simpson's diversity index over productive rearrangements. TCRdb mirrors the immuneACCESS table, restricted to in-frame sequences. Some clones are absent from its copies; in checked studies, under half trace to an unresolved V gene, and the reason for the others is unknown. V and J calls and clone size are given by that table; D and trimming were obtained from the DNA. Across this sample there are 31,000 or so clones, with roughly nine tenths seen only once. Roughly 28% of the sample lies in the top ten.

Of note for this clone: Its antigen has not been determined. No much larger clonotype is one base removed from it; base qualities were not supplied.

Each collaborating institution followed its own protocols to collect whole blood in K2EDTA tubes. For TCRbeta analysis, collaborators shipped samples as frozen whole blood, isolated PBMCs, or DNA extracted from either of those sample types. The germline V gene encodes CDR1 LGHNA and CDR2 YNFKEQ. V sheds 0 bases and J sheds 10 bases, leaving 13 bases between their ends. From its cysteine to its phenylalanine, the CDR3 spans 14 amino acids. The read is trimmed to its CDR3 DNA, 42 bases read in frame from base 1. The paper's findings and limits, for the study overall: The quantity of clinical and demographic metadata differed by source and by participant and was supplied without curation.

Specimen: peripheral blood. In this chain, TRBV4-2 is recombined with TRBJ2-1, with a tentative D gene TRBD1 over 5 matching bases. The receptor was isolated from a man older than 75 with acute or convalescent COVID-19. The CDR3 reads as follows: CASSQERQGWEQFF. The nucleotide sequence is TGTGCCAGCAGCCAAGAACGGCAGGGTTGGGAGCAGTTCTTC.